The 9 T cell receptor beta chains below come from one sample, sequenced in a study of blood T cell repertoires in COVID-19. Sequenced by immunoSEQ multiplex PCR; TCRdb stores in-frame clones only, minus some. The table includes 150,000 to 200,000 clones, 86% detected once. Specimen: peripheral blood. The receptors come from a man between 65 and 85 years old with acute or convalescent COVID-19.

The chain joins TRBV7-2 to TRBJ1-3; D remains unclear. The CDR3 is made up of 13 amino acids. From germline, CDR1 is SGHTA and CDR2 FQGNSA. V was shortened by 4 bases and J by 1 base, with 5 bases between the two germline ends. CDR3 nucleotide sequence: TGTGCCAGCAGCTCGCGATCTGGAAACACCATATATTTT. Protein sequence: CASSSRSGNTIYF.

The sample holds a few counts of this clone. The chain uses TRBV3-1 (or the pseudogene TRBV3-2) and TRBJ1-1; 7 nucleotides agree with TRBD1. CDR3 length: 15 amino acids. Per the germline V gene, CDR1 is LGHDT and CDR2 is YNNKEL (reference sequence). V shed 0 bases, J shed 4 bases, and the junction held 5 bases outside the gene matches. The DNA for the CDR3 is TGTGCCAGCAGCCAAGAGTGGCAGGGGGGCACTGAAGCTTTCTTT. This codes for CASSQEWQGGTEAFF.

This clone was counted only a few times. The gene calls are TRBV7-2 and TRBJ2-3; 12 bases are a match to TRBD2. V trimming: 1 base; J trimming: 6 bases; junction bases outside the gene matches: 8. The CDR3 length is 17 residues. The germline V gene has CDR1 SGHTA and CDR2 FQGNSA. The CDR3 protein is CASSLGGLAGRRDTQYF. As DNA, the CDR3 is TGTGCCAGCAGCTTAGGTGGACTAGCGGGGCGGAGGGATACGCAGTATTTT. Filled out from reference TRBV7-2 and TRBJ2-3, the complete variable domain reads GAGVSQSPSNKVTEKGKDVELRCDPISGHTALYWYRQSLGQGLEFLIYFQGNSAPDKSGLPSDRFSAERTGGSVSTLTIQRTQQEDSAVYLCASSLGGLAGRRDTQYFGPGTRLTVL.

V and J are TRBV6-2 or TRBV6-3 and TRBJ1-3; D uncertain. From germline, CDR1 is MNHEY and CDR2 SVGEGT. The V end lost 2 bases, the J end lost 4 bases, and 9 bases lay between the germline ends. The CDR3 sequence is 14 residues long. The CDR3 nucleotides are TGTGCCAGCAGTTACGGGCAGATCGGAAACACCATATATTTT. Its translation is CASSYGQIGNTIYF.

The chain links TRBV4-2 to TRBJ1-2; 10 bases are shared with TRBD1. Germline CDR1 LGHNA, CDR2 YNFKEQ. CDR3 size: 16 residues. Trimming at V came to 1 base and at J to 3 bases, leaving 5 bases not matched to a gene. The CDR3 DNA sequence: TGTGCCAGCAGCCAAGGGTGGACAGGGGGGGACTATGGCTACACCTTC. The encoded protein is CASSQGWTGGDYGYTF.

This chain uses TRBV19 with TRBJ1-2; weak D call: TRBD1 (6 bases). The germline gives CDR1 LNHDA, CDR2 SQIVND (reference sequence). V was pared by 5 bases and J by 6 bases, with 19 bases between. CDR3 length: 15 residues. The CDR3 spells CASSDRWYNRDGYTF. The CDR3 coding sequence is TGTGCCAGTAGTGACCGTTGGTATAACAGGGATGGCTACACCTTC.

This chain links TRBV5-1 with TRBJ2-1; D call uncertain. This CDR3 is 17 amino acids long. Germline V gene data show CDR1 as SGHRS and CDR2 as YFSETQ. The V end lost 2 bases, the J end lost 1 base, and 16 bases lay between the germline ends. The CDR3 bases are TGCGCCAGCAGCTTAAATTTACCCCCTAGGTCCTACAATGAGCAGTTCTTC. Protein product: CASSLNLPPRSYNEQFF. Full variable domain (outside the CDR3, taken from reference TRBV5-1 and TRBJ2-1): KAGVTQTPRYLIKTRGQQVTLSCSPISGHRSVSWYQQTPGQGLQFLFEYFSETQRNKGNFPGRFSGRQFSNSRSEMNVSTLELGDSALYLCASSLNLPPRSYNEQFFGPGTRLTVL.

The CDR3 reads CASSRLGLAGGSSYEQYF. For the CDR3, the DNA is TGCGCCAGCAGCCGATTGGGACTAGCGGGAGGGAGCTCCTACGAGCAGTACTTC. The chain recombines TRBV4-1 with TRBJ2-7; 16 bases are a match to TRBD2. This CDR3 has 18 amino acids. Germline values: CDR1 MGHRA, CDR2 YSYEKL. V shed 4 bases and J 0 bases; nucleotides not matched to a gene: 6.

The chain combines TRBV10-3 with TRBJ1-5; a weak D match, TRBD1 (5 bases). The germline gives CDR1 ENHRY, CDR2 SYGVKD. This CDR3 contains 19 residues. With 2 bases removed from V and 0 bases from J, the gap between germline ends came to 20 bases. CDR3 in DNA: TGTGCCATCAGTGAGGGTAGGGGCAGGGAATTAAGTAGCAATCAGCCCCAGCATTTT. Encoded protein: CAISEGRGRELSSNQPQHF.